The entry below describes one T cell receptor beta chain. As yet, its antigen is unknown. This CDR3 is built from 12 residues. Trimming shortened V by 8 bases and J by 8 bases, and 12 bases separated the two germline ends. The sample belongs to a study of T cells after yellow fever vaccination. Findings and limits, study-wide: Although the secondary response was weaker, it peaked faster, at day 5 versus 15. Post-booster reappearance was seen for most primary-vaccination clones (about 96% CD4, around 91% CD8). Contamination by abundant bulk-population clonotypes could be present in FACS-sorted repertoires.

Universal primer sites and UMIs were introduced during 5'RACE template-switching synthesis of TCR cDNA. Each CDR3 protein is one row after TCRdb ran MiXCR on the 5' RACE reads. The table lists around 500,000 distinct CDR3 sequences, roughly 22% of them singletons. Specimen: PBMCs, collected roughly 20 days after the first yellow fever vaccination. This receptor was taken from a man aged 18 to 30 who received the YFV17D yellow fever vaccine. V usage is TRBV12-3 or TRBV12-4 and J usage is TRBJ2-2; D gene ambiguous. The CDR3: CASDTVEGELFF. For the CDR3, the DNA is TGTGCCAGCGACACTGTAGAGGGGGAGCTGTTTTTT.